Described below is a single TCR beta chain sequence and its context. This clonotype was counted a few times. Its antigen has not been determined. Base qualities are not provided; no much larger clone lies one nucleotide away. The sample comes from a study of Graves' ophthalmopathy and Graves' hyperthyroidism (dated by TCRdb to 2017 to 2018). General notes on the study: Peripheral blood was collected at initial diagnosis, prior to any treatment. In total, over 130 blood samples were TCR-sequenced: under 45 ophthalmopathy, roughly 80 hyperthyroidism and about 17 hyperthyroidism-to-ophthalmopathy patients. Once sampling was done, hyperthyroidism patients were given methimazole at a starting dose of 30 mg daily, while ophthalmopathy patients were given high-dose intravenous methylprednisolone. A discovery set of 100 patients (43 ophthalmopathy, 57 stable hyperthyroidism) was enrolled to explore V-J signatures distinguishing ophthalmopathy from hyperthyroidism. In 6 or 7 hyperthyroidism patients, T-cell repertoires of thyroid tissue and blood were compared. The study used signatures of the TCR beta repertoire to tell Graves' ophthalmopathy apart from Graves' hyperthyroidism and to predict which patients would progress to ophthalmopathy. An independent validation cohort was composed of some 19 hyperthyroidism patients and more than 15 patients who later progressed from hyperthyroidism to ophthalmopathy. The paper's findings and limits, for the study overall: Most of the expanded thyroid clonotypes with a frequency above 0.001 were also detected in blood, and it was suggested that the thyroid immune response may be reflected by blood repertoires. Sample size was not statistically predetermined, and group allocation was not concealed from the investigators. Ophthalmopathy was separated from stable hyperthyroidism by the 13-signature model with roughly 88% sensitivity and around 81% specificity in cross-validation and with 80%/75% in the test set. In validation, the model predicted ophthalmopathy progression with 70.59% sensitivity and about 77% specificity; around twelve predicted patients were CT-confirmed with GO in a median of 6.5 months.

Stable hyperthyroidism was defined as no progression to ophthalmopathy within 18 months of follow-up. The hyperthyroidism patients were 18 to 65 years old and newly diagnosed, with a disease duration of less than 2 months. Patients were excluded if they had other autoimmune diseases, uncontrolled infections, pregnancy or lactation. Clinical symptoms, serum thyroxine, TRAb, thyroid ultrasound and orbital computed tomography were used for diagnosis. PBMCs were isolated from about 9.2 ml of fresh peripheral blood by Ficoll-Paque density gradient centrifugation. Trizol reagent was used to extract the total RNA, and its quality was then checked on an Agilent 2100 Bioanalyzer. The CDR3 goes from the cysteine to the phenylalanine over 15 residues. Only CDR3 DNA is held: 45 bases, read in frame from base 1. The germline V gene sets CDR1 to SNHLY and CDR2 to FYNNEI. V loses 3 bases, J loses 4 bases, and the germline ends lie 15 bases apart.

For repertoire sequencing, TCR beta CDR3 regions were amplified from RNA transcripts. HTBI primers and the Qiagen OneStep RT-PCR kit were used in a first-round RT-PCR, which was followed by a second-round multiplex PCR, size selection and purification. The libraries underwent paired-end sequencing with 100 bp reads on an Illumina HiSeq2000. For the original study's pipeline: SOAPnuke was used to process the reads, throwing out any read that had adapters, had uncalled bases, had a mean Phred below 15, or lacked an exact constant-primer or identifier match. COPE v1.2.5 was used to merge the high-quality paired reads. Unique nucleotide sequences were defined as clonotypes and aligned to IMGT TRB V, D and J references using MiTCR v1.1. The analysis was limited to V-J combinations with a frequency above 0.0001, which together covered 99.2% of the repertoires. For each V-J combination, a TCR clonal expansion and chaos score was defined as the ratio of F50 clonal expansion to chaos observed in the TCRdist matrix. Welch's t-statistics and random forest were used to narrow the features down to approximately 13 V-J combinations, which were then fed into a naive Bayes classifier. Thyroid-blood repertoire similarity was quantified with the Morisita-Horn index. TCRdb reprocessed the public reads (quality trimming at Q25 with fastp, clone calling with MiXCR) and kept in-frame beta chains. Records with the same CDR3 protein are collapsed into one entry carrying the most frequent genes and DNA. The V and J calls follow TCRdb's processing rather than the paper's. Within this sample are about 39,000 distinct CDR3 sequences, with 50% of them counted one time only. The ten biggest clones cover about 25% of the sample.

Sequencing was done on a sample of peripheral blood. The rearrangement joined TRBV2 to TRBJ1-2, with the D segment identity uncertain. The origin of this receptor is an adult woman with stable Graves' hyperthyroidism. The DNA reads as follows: TGTGCCAGCAGTGACAGGAGGGCCCTAGGCTATGGCTACACCTTC. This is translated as CASSDRRALGYGYTF.